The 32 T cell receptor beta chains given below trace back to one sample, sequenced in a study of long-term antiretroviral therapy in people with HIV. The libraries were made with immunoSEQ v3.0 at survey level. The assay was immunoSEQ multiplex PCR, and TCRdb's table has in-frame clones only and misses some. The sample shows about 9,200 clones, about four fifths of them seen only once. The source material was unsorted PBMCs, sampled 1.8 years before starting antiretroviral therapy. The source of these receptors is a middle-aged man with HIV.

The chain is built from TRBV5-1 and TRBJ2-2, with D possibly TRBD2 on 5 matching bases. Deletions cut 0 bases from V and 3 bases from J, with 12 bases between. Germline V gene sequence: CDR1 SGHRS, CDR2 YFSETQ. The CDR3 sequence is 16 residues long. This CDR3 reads CASSLDGVPHTGELFF. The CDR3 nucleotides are TGCGCCAGCAGCTTGGACGGGGTCCCTCACACCGGGGAGCTGTTTTTT.

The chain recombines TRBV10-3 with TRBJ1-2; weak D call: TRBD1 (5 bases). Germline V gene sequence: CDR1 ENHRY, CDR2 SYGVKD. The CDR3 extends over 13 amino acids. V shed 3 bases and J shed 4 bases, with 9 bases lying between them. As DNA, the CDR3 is TGTGCCATCAGTGAAGGACAAGCCTATGGCTACACCTTC. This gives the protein CAISEGQAYGYTF.

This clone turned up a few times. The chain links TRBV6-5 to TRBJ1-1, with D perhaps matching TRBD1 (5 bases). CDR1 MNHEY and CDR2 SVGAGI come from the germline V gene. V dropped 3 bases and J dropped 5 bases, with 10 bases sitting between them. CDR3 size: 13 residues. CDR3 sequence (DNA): TGTGCCAGCAGTTATAATGGGGGGACTGAAGCTTTCTTT. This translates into CASSYNGGTEAFF.

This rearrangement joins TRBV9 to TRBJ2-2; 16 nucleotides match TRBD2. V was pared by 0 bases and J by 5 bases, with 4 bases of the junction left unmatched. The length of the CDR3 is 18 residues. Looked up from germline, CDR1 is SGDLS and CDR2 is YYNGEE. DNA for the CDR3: TGTGCCAGCAGCGTAGAGGGACTAGCGGGGGGGCCGACCGGGGAGCTGTTTTTT. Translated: CASSVEGLAGGPTGELFF.

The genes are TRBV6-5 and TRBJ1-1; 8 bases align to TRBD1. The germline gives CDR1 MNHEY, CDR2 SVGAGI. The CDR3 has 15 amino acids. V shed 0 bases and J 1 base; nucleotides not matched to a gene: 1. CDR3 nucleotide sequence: TGTGCCAGCAGTTACTCCGACAGGGGGAACACTGAAGCTTTCTTT. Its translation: CASSYSDRGNTEAFF.

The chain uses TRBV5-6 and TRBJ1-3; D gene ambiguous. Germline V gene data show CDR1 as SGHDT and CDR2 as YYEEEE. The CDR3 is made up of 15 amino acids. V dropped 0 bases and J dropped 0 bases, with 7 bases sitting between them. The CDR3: CASSLGGFSGNTIYF. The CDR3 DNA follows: TGTGCCAGCAGCTTGGGTGGGTTCTCTGGAAACACCATATATTTT. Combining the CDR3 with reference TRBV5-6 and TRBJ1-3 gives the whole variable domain DAGVTQSPTHLIKTRGQQVTLRCSPKSGHDTVSWYQQALGQGPQFIFQYYEEEERQRGNFPDRFSGHQFPNYSSELNVNALLLGDSALYLCASSLGGFSGNTIYFGEGSWLTVV.

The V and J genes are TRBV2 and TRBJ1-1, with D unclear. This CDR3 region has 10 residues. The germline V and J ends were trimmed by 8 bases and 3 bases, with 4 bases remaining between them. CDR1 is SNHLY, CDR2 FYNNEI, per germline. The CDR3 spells CASGYTEAFF. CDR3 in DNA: TGTGCCAGCGGGTACACTGAAGCTTTCTTT.

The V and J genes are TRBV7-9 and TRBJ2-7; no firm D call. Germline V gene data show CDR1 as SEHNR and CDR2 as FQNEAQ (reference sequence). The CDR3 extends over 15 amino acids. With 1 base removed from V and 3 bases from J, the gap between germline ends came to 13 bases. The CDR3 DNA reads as TGTGCCAGCAGCTTAGGTCCCTTGGGCTACTACGAGCAGTACTTC. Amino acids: CASSLGPLGYYEQYF.

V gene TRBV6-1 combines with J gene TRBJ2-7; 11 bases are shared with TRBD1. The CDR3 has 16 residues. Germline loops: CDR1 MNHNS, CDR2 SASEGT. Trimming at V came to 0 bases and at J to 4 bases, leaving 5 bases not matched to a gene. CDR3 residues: CASSEAQGTGGYEQYF. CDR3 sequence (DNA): TGTGCCAGCAGTGAAGCGCAGGGGACAGGGGGTTACGAGCAGTACTTC.

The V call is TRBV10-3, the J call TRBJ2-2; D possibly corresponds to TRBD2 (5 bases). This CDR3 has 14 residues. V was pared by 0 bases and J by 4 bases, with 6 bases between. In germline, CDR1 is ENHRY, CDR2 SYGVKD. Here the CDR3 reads CAISESSVTGELFF. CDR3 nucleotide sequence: TGTGCCATCAGTGAGTCTAGCGTCACCGGGGAGCTGTTTTTT.

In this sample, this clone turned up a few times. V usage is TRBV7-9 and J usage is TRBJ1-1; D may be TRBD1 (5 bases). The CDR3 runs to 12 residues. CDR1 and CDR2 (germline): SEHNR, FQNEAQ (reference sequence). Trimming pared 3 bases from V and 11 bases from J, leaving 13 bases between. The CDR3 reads CASSFPGGKAFF. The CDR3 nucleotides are TGTGCCAGCAGCTTCCCTGGGGGTAAGGCTTTCTTT.

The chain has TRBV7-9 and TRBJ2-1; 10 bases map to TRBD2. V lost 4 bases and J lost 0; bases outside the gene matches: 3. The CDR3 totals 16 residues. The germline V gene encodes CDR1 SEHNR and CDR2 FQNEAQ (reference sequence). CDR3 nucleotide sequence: TGTGCCAGCAGCTCCCCTAGCGGGGGCTCCTACAATGAGCAGTTCTTC. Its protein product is CASSSPSGGSYNEQFF.

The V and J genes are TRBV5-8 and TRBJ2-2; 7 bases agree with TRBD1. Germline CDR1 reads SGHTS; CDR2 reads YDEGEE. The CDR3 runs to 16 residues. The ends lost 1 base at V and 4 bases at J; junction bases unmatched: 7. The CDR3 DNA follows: TGTGCCAGCAGCTTGCGGACAGGAAGGAGCACCGGGGAGCTGTTTTTT. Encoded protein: CASSLRTGRSTGELFF.

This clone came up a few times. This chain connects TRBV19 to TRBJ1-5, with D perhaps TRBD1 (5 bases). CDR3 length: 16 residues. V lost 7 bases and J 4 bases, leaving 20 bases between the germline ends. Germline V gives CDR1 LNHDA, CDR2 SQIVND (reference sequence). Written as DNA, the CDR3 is TGTGCCAGTACGGACACAGAAACGTCGGGAAATCAGCCCCAGCATTTT. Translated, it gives CASTDTETSGNQPQHF.

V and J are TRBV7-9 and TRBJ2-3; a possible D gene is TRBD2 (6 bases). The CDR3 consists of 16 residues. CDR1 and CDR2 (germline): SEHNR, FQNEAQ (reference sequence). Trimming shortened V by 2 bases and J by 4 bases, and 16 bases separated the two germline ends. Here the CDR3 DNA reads TGTGCCAGCAGCTTATTCCGGGGGACCAGGGCAGATACGCAGTATTTT. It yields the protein CASSLFRGTRADTQYF.

This chain's CDR3 is CASNGNQPQHF. The CDR3 DNA reads TGTGCCAGCAATGGGAATCAGCCCCAGCATTTT. The rearrangement uses TRBV9 and TRBJ1-5; D gene uncertain. Looked up from germline, CDR1 is SGDLS and CDR2 is YYNGEE. Between the trimmed V and J ends, which lost 6 bases and 4 bases, there was a span of 5 bases. The CDR3 length is 11 residues.

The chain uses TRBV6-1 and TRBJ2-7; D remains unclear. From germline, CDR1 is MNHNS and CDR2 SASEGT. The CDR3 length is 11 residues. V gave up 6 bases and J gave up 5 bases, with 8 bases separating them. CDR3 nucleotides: TGTGCCAGCAGCTCCTGGGACGAGCAGTACTTC. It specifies CASSSWDEQYF.

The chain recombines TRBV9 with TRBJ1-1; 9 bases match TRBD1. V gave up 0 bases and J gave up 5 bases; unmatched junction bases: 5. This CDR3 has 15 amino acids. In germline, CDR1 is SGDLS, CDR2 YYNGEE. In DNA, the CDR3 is TGTGCCAGCAGCGTAGGAGGGACAGGGAAAACTGAAGCTTTCTTT. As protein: CASSVGGTGKTEAFF. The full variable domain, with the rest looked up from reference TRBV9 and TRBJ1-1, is DSGVTQTPKHLITATGQRVTLRCSPRSGDLSVYWYQQSLDQGLQFLIQYYNGEERAKGNILERFSAQQFPDLHSELNLSSLELGDSALYFCASSVGGTGKTEAFFGQGTRLTVV.

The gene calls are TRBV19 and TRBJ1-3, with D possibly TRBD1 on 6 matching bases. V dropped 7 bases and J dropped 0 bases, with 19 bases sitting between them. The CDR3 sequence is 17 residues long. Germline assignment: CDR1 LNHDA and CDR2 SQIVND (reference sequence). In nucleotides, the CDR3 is TGTGCCAGTATCCCCGGGGGCAGCCCTTACTCTGGAAACACCATATATTTT. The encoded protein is CASIPGGSPYSGNTIYF. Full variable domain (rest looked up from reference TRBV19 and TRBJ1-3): DGGITQSPKYLFRKEGQNVTLSCEQNLNHDAMYWYRQDPGQGLRLIYYSQIVNDFQKGDIAEGYSVSREKKESFPLTVTSAQKNPTAFYLCASIPGGSPYSGNTIYFGEGSWLTVV.

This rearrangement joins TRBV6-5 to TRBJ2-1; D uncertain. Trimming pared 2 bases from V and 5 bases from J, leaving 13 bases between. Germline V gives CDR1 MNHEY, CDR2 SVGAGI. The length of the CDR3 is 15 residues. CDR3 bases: TGTGCCAGCAGTTACGGGCTACCCCGTAACAATGAGCAGTTCTTC. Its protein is CASSYGLPRNNEQFF.

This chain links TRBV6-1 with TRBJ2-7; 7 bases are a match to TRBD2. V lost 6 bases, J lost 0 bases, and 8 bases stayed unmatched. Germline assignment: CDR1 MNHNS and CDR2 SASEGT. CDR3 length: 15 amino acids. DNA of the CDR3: TGTGCCAGCAGCAAGGGAGGGTACAGCTCCTACGAGCAGTACTTC. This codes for CASSKGGYSSYEQYF.

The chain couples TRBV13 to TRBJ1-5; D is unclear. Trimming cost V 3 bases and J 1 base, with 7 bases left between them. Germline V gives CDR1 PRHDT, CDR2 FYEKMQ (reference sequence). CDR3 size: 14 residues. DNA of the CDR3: TGTGCCAGCAGCTTGGAGGGAAGCAATCAGCCCCAGCATTTT. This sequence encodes CASSLEGSNQPQHF. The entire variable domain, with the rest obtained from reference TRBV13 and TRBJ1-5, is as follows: AAGVIQSPRHLIKEKRETATLKCYPIPRHDTVYWYQQGPGQDPQFLISFYEKMQSDKGSIPDRFSAQQFSDYHSELNMSSLELGDSALYFCASSLEGSNQPQHFGDGTRLSIL.

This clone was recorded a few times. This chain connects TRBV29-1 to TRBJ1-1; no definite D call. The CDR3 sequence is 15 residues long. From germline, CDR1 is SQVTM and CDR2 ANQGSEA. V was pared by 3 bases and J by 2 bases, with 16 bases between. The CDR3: CSVEGSLRTNTEAFF. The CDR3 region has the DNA TGCAGCGTTGAGGGTTCCCTCAGGACCAACACTGAAGCTTTCTTT.

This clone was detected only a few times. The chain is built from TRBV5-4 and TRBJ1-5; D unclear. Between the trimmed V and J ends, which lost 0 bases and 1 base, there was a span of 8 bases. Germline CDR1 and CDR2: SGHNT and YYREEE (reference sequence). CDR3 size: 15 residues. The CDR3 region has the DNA TGTGCCAGCAGCTTGGATGGTGGGAGCAATCAGCCCCAGCATTTT. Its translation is CASSLDGGSNQPQHF.

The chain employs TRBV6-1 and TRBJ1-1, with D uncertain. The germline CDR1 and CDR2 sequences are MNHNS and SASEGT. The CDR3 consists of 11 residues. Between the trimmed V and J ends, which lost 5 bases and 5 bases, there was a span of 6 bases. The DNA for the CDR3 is TGTGCCAGCAGTACCGGGACTGAAGCTTTCTTT. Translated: CASSTGTEAFF.

This chain's CDR3 is CASTQTGGNQPQHF. CDR3 DNA sequence: TGTGCCAGCACCCAGACAGGGGGTAATCAGCCCCAGCATTTT. The V and J genes are TRBV28 and TRBJ1-5, with 9 bases that match TRBD1. J was trimmed by 4 bases and V by 7 bases; bases with no gene match: 5. The germline V gene has CDR1 MDHEN and CDR2 SYDVKM. This CDR3 region has 14 residues.

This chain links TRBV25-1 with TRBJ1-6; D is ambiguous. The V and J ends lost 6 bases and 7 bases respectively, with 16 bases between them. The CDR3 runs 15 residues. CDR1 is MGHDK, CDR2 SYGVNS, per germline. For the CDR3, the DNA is TGTGCCAGCAGCCCATCGTGGGGAGGGAATTCACCCCTCCACTTT. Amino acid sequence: CASSPSWGGNSPLHF.

CDR3 in DNA: TGCGCCAGCAGCTTGTCAGAGGCTCCCGGAAACACCATATATTTT. Its protein product is CASSLSEAPGNTIYF. The V gene is TRBV5-1, the J gene TRBJ1-3; D is unresolved. This CDR3 is built from 15 residues. The V end lost 1 base, the J end lost 4 bases, and 12 bases lay between the germline ends. Germline lookup yields CDR1 SGHRS and CDR2 YFSETQ. Full variable domain (outside the CDR3, taken from reference TRBV5-1 and TRBJ1-3): KAGVTQTPRYLIKTRGQQVTLSCSPISGHRSVSWYQQTPGQGLQFLFEYFSETQRNKGNFPGRFSGRQFSNSRSEMNVSTLELGDSALYLCASSLSEAPGNTIYFGEGSWLTVV.

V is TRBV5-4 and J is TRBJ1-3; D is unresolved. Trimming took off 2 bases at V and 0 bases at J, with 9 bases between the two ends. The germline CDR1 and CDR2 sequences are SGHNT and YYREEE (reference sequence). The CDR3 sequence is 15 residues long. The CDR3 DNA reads TGTGCCAGCAGCTTACCCCCCGGCTCTGGAAACACCATATATTTT. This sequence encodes CASSLPPGSGNTIYF.

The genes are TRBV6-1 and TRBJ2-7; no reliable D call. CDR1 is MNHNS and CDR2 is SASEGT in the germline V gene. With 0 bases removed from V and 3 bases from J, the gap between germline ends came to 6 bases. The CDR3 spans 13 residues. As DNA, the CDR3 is TGTGCCAGCAGTGAAGCTGGGGACTACGAGCAGTACTTC. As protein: CASSEAGDYEQYF.

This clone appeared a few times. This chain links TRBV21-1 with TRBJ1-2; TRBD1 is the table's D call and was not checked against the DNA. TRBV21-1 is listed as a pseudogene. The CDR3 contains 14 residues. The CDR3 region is CASSNLGRSYGYTF. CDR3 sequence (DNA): TGTGCCAGCAGCAACTTGGGCAGAAGCTATGGCTACACCTTC.

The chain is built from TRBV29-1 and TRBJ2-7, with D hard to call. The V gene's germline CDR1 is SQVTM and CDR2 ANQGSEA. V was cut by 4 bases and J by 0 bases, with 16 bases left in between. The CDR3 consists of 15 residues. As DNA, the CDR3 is TGCAGCGTTGGTAAGGGTTTGGTCGGCTCCTACGAGCAGTACTTC. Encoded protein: CSVGKGLVGSYEQYF.